These 28 T cell receptor beta chains were all obtained from the same sample, sequenced in a study of T cell responses to AZD1222 COVID-19 vaccine (dated by TCRdb to the early 2020s). Libraries were made using the immunoSEQ multiplex PCR assay. As stored in TCRdb, this immuneACCESS dataset retains in-frame rearrangements with V and J assigned. A fraction of the clones does not appear; measured against another copy, unresolved V genes explain less than half of the discrepancy, and the remainder lacks a known reason. This sample has about 120,000 clones in its table, and 75% to 95% of those were observed once. The top ten hold 7.2% of the sample. The time point label on this specimen signifies: baseline before first vaccination. The sequencing here drew on peripheral blood, taken on day 0 of AZD1222 vaccination. The receptors stem from an adult in good health.

The genes are TRBV5-4 and TRBJ2-2, with 9 bases identical to TRBD2. V lost 5 bases to trimming and J lost 1 base; unmatched junction nucleotides: 6. Looked up from germline, CDR1 is SGHNT and CDR2 is YYREEE (reference sequence). The CDR3 is 16 amino acids. The CDR3 sequence: CASSPLAGVNTGELFF. The CDR3 DNA follows: TGTGCCAGCAGTCCCTTAGCGGGGGTGAACACCGGGGAGCTGTTTTTT.

The V call is TRBV10-3, the J call TRBJ1-5; TRBD1 matches 7 bases. The germline V gene encodes CDR1 ENHRY and CDR2 SYGVKD. The CDR3 has 14 residues. V lost 10 bases and J lost 2; bases outside the gene matches: 8. CDR3 in amino acids: CATQGDGGNQPQHF. DNA for the CDR3: TGTGCCACCCAGGGGGATGGAGGCAATCAGCCCCAGCATTTT.

The J gene is TRBJ2-7, the V gene TRBV9; D tentatively fits TRBD1 or TRBD2 (5 bases each). This CDR3 region has 17 residues. Germline CDR1 reads SGDLS; CDR2 reads YYNGEE. V shed 3 bases and J shed 0 bases, with 19 bases lying between them. The chain's CDR3 is CASSEEGTTGPSYEQYF. The CDR3 DNA sequence: TGTGCCAGCAGCGAAGAGGGAACGACGGGACCCTCCTACGAGCAGTACTTC.

The rearrangement links TRBV21-1 to TRBJ1-1. TRBV21-1 is deemed a pseudogene. The CDR3 has 15 amino acids. CDR3 in amino acids: CASSKIRGEGTEAFF. CDR3 nucleotide sequence: TGTGCCAGCAGCAAAATTAGAGGGGAGGGCACTGAAGCTTTCTTT.

The chain couples TRBV18 to TRBJ2-3; no definite D call. Germline V gene lookup returns CDR1 KGHSH and CDR2 LQKENI. The CDR3 has 13 residues. V lost 1 base and J 2 bases, leaving 4 bases between the germline ends. This CDR3 reads CASSPLITDTQYF. The CDR3 coding sequence is TGTGCCAGCTCACCACTCATCACAGATACGCAGTATTTT. The full variable domain, completed using reference TRBV18 and TRBJ2-3, is NAGVMQNPRHLVRRRGQEARLRCSPMKGHSHVYWYRQLPEEGLKFMVYLQKENIIDESGMPKERFSAEFPKEGPSILRIQQVVRGDSAAYFCASSPLITDTQYFGPGTRLTVL.

This rearrangement joins TRBV28 to TRBJ2-1; 11 nucleotides match TRBD2. The CDR3 is 15 residues long. Germline V gene sequence: CDR1 MDHEN, CDR2 SYDVKM. V shed 8 bases, J shed 4 bases, and the junction held 7 bases outside the gene matches. The CDR3 DNA sequence: TGTGCCAGCCAATGGACTAGCGGGTCTTACAATGAGCAGTTCTTC. Protein sequence: CASQWTSGSYNEQFF.

This clone was counted once. The V gene is TRBV9, the J gene TRBJ1-4; 11 nucleotides align to TRBD1. The CDR3 runs 18 residues. J gave up 2 bases and V 1 base, and 7 bases lay outside the gene matches. Germline assignment: CDR1 SGDLS and CDR2 YYNGEE. In DNA, the CDR3 is TGTGCCAGCAGCGTACGGACAGGGGGCTCGGGGACTAATGAAAAACTGTTTTTT. Its protein product is CASSVRTGGSGTNEKLFF.

The V gene is TRBV19, the J gene TRBJ2-7; D remains unclear. V gave up 2 bases and J gave up 2 bases, with 10 bases separating them. CDR1 LNHDA and CDR2 SQIVND come from the germline V gene (reference sequence). This CDR3 spans 14 amino acids. CDR3 DNA: TGTGCCAGTAGTATATCCAGTCTCGCCTACGAGCAGTACTTC. It codes for CASSISSLAYEQYF.

The chain is built from TRBV7-9 and TRBJ1-2; D perhaps matches TRBD1 (5 bases). This CDR3 region has 13 residues. CDR1 is SEHNR and CDR2 is FQNEAQ in the germline V gene (reference sequence). V lost 5 bases and J 3 bases, leaving 10 bases between the germline ends. CDR3: CASSVGTDYGYTF. The CDR3 DNA sequence: TGTGCCAGCAGCGTCGGGACGGACTATGGCTACACCTTC.

This rearrangement joins TRBV4-3 to TRBJ2-2, with 10 nucleotides matching TRBD1. With 4 bases clipped from V and 2 bases from J, the junction kept 7 bases outside the gene matches. Germline lookup yields CDR1 LGHNA and CDR2 YSLEER. The CDR3 consists of 17 residues. In DNA, the CDR3 is TGCGCCAGCAGCCGTTCTGGGACAGGGGTTAACACCGGGGAGCTGTTTTTT. Its protein is CASSRSGTGVNTGELFF.

Of note for this clone: The junction differs from germline at one of its ends, possibly a read error. This chain joins TRBV2 and TRBJ2-3; D gene ambiguous. The CDR3 has 10 amino acids. Germline V gene lookup returns CDR1 SNHLY and CDR2 FYNNEI. The CDR3 sequence: CGRGTDTQYF. The CDR3 DNA reads TGCGGTCGCGGCACAGATACGCAGTATTTT. The full variable domain, completed using reference TRBV2 and TRBJ2-3, is EPEVTQTPSHQVTQMGQEVILRCVPISNHLYFYWYRQILGQKVEFLVSFYNNEISEKSEIFDDQFSVERPDGSNFTLKIRSTKLEDSAMYFCGRGTDTQYFGPGTRLTVL.

The rearrangement joins TRBV5-4 to TRBJ2-3, with a possible D match to TRBD1 (5 bases). Trimming took off 2 bases at V and 6 bases at J, with 13 bases between the two ends. The CDR3 loop spans 14 amino acids. CDR1 SGHNT and CDR2 YYREEE come from the germline V gene (reference sequence). The CDR3 DNA reads as TGTGCCAGCAGCTTTCAGGGTTCGTCCGATACGCAGTATTTT. This encodes CASSFQGSSDTQYF.

The genes are TRBV24-1 and TRBJ2-3; 8 nucleotides match TRBD1. CDR1 and CDR2 (germline): KGHDR, SFDVKD. This CDR3 region has 16 residues. After removal of 3 bases from V and 2 bases from J, the junction contained 6 bases not matched to a gene. The CDR3 spells CATSDPRTGNTDTQYF. The CDR3 DNA sequence: TGTGCCACCAGTGATCCTCGGACAGGGAACACAGATACGCAGTATTTT.

V is TRBV6-4 and J is TRBJ1-2; 8 bases are a match to TRBD1. Germline V gene data show CDR1 as MRHNA and CDR2 as SNTAGT. CDR3 length: 14 residues. V lost 0 bases and J lost 6; bases outside the gene matches: 3. CDR3 coding DNA: TGTGCCAGCAGTGACTCGACAGGGGCGAATGGCTACACCTTC. Amino acid sequence: CASSDSTGANGYTF.

J is TRBJ2-3 and V is TRBV6-5; 9 positions agree with TRBD2. V was pared by 4 bases and J by 1 base, with 3 bases of the junction left unmatched. From germline, CDR1 is MNHEY and CDR2 SVGAGI. The CDR3 totals 15 residues. CDR3 loop: CASSLAGARTDTQYF. CDR3 nucleotides: TGTGCCAGCAGTTTAGCGGGAGCCCGCACAGATACGCAGTATTTT.

The chain couples TRBV29-1 to TRBJ1-2, with a possible D match to TRBD1 (5 bases). The CDR3 is 16 amino acids. Looked up from germline, CDR1 is SQVTM and CDR2 is ANQGSEA. The V end lost 4 bases, the J end lost 5 bases, and 23 bases lay between the germline ends. DNA for the CDR3: TGCAGCGTTGGTCCACTACAGGCTGCCACTGGGTATGGCTACACCTTC. Translated, it gives CSVGPLQAATGYGYTF.

The CDR3 nucleotides are TGTGCCAGCAGTAGACCCTCGCAGGGGTACTACGAGCAGTACTTC. Amino acid sequence: CASSRPSQGYYEQYF. The chain couples TRBV6-5 to TRBJ2-7; D might be TRBD1 (6 bases). Germline assignment: CDR1 MNHEY and CDR2 SVGAGI. The CDR3 loop spans 15 amino acids. Trimming removed 5 bases at V and 3 bases at J, with 17 bases between.

The gene calls are TRBV28 and TRBJ1-5, with D maybe TRBD1 (6 bases). The V end was cut by 7 bases, the J end by 4 bases, with 11 bases between. CDR1 is MDHEN and CDR2 is SYDVKM in the germline V gene. The CDR3 extends over 13 amino acids. CDR3 sequence (DNA): TGTGCCAGCACCGGACAGCTTAATCAGCCCCAGCATTTT. This codes for CASTGQLNQPQHF.

This chain joins TRBV24-1 and TRBJ1-5; D is unclear. The V and J ends lost 3 bases and 3 bases respectively, with 8 bases between them. Germline values: CDR1 KGHDR, CDR2 SFDVKD. CDR3 length: 14 residues. This CDR3 is CATSDLGNNQPQHF. In DNA, the CDR3 is TGTGCCACCAGTGATCTGGGGAACAATCAGCCCCAGCATTTT.

The V gene is TRBV6-5, the J gene TRBJ2-1; D is perhaps TRBD1 or TRBD2 (5 bases each). Per the germline V gene, CDR1 is MNHEY and CDR2 is SVGAGI. V was shortened by 0 bases and J by 9 bases, with 15 bases between the two germline ends. This CDR3 has 15 amino acids. The CDR3, as DNA: TGTGCCAGCAGTTACTCGGGACCGGGACCTGGTGAGCAGTTCTTC. Translating gives CASSYSGPGPGEQFF.

The rearrangement joins TRBV10-3 to TRBJ2-7, with D maybe TRBD1 (5 bases). V shed 3 bases and J shed 0 bases, with 9 bases lying between them. CDR1 and CDR2 (germline): ENHRY, SYGVKD. The CDR3 has 14 residues. Here the CDR3 reads CAISDNGASYEQYF. The CDR3 nucleotides read TGTGCCATCAGTGATAATGGGGCCTCCTACGAGCAGTACTTC.

This chain joins TRBV28 and TRBJ2-4; D gene ambiguous. The V end lost 3 bases, the J end lost 0 bases, and 12 bases lay between the germline ends. The CDR3 extends over 16 amino acids. Germline V lookup: CDR1 MDHEN, CDR2 SYDVKM. CDR3 nucleotides: TGTGCCAGCAGTTTGCAGGAGCCGGGAGCCAAAAACATTCAGTACTTC. The encoded protein is CASSLQEPGAKNIQYF.

The chain uses TRBV6-1 and TRBJ2-7; 11 bases are shared with TRBD1. The CDR3 length is 15 residues. Germline trimming cut 3 bases from V and 3 bases from J; bases unmatched to any gene: 4. Germline values: CDR1 MNHNS, CDR2 SASEGT. The CDR3 bases are TGTGCCAGCAGTGAGGGACAGGGGGGTTACTACGAGCAGTACTTC. Its protein product is CASSEGQGGYYEQYF.

CDR3: CASSITSGANVLTF. For the CDR3, the DNA is TGTGCCAGTAGTATAACATCGGGGGCCAACGTCCTGACTTTC. J is TRBJ2-6 and V is TRBV19; D not resolved. There are 14 residues in the CDR3. In germline, CDR1 is LNHDA, CDR2 SQIVND (reference sequence). V was pared by 2 bases and J by 4 bases, with 6 bases between. The full variable domain, completed using reference TRBV19 and TRBJ2-6, is DGGITQSPKYLFRKEGQNVTLSCEQNLNHDAMYWYRQDPGQGLRLIYYSQIVNDFQKGDIAEGYSVSREKKESFPLTVTSAQKNPTAFYLCASSITSGANVLTFGAGSRLTVL.

This clone was observed a handful of times. The rearrangement joins TRBV28 to TRBJ1-5; perhaps TRBD1 as D (5 bases). Looked up from germline, CDR1 is MDHEN and CDR2 is SYDVKM. The CDR3 has 15 amino acids. Trimming pared 5 bases from V and 3 bases from J, leaving 14 bases between. CDR3 sequence: CASSIRHGTNQPQHF. CDR3 sequence (DNA): TGTGCCAGCAGTATTCGACACGGGACCAATCAGCCCCAGCATTTT.

The chain couples TRBV18 to TRBJ2-6; 9 bases are a match to TRBD1. V dropped 6 bases and J dropped 4; count of bases not matched to a gene: 4. The CDR3 extends over 15 amino acids. Germline loops: CDR1 KGHSH, CDR2 LQKENI. This chain's CDR3 is CASSRQGVGANVLTF. The CDR3 DNA follows: TGTGCCAGCTCTCGACAGGGGGTCGGGGCCAACGTCCTGACTTTC.

The V and J genes are TRBV3-1 (or the pseudogene TRBV3-2) and TRBJ2-7, with 9 bases fitting TRBD1. The germline CDR1 and CDR2 sequences are LGHDT and YNNKEL (reference sequence). The CDR3 sequence is 17 residues long. V lost 0 bases, J lost 2 bases, and 8 bases stayed unmatched. CDR3 protein: CASSQERGTGFAYEQYF. CDR3 DNA: TGTGCCAGCAGCCAAGAGCGAGGGACAGGGTTCGCCTACGAGCAGTACTTC.

V is TRBV7-9 and J is TRBJ1-1; D is possibly TRBD1 (5 bases). The CDR3 length is 16 residues. The ends were cut back, 5 bases at V and 0 bases at J, with 16 bases in the middle. CDR1 SEHNR and CDR2 FQNEAQ come from the germline V gene (reference sequence). The CDR3 bases are TGTGCCAGCAGCCCGCCCTCGGGACGGCTGAACACTGAAGCTTTCTTT. As protein: CASSPPSGRLNTEAFF. The full variable domain, completed using reference TRBV7-9 and TRBJ1-1, is DTGVSQNPRHKITKRGQNVTFRCDPISEHNRLYWYRQTLGQGPEFLTYFQNEAQLEKSRLLSDRFSAERPKGSFSTLEIQRTEQGDSAMYLCASSPPSGRLNTEAFFGQGTRLTVV.